This is a list of T cell receptor beta chains from one sample in a study of cytomegalovirus exposure and HLA in healthy donors. Some clones are missing from TCRdb's copy, which holds only in-frame ones; the method was immunoSEQ multiplex PCR. The data show under 95,000 clones, with roughly 77% seen just once and roughly 14% held by the top ten. Source material: PBMCs. All receptors come from a woman aged 40 to 49 in good health and CMV-seropositive. CDR3s include the opening cysteine and the closing phenylalanine or tryptophan. Fields, in order: clone size, J gene, D gene, V gene, CDR3 protein, CDR3 DNA. D genes are given only for firm matches. The size entry is marked missing in some rows and otherwise reads once, few, many or a size class.

clone size: NA; J gene: TRBJ2-5; D gene: TRBD2; V gene: TRBV28; CDR3 protein: CASSPGTSGRETQYF; CDR3 DNA: TGTGCCAGCAGTCCGGGGACTAGCGGGAGGGAGACCCAGTACTTC
clone size: NA; J gene: TRBJ2-2; D gene: TRBD1; V gene: TRBV13; CDR3 protein: CASSPGTGGNTGELFF; CDR3 DNA: TGTGCCAGCAGCCCTGGGACAGGGGGCAACACCGGGGAGCTGTTTTTT
clone size: NA; J gene: TRBJ1-2; D gene: TRBD1; V gene: TRBV27; CDR3 protein: CASSLSSQGARGYTF; CDR3 DNA: TGTGCCAGCAGTTTATCGTCGCAGGGGGCGCGTGGCTACACCTTC
clone size: NA; J gene: TRBJ2-5; D gene: NA; V gene: TRBV5-6; CDR3 protein: CASSLEFSGRQETQYF; CDR3 DNA: TGTGCCAGCAGCTTGGAATTTAGCGGACGCCAAGAGACCCAGTACTTC
clone size: NA; J gene: TRBJ2-7; D gene: TRBD2; V gene: TRBV6-5; CDR3 protein: CASSYAGLGTYEQYF; CDR3 DNA: TGTGCCAGCAGTTACGCGGGACTAGGGACCTACGAGCAGTACTTC
clone size: NA; J gene: TRBJ2-7; D gene: TRBD2; V gene: TRBV5-4; CDR3 protein: CASSSTSGDAEQYF; CDR3 DNA: TGTGCCAGCAGCTCGACTAGCGGGGACGCCGAGCAGTACTTC
clone size: NA; J gene: TRBJ1-5; D gene: NA; V gene: TRBV23-1; CDR3 protein: CASSQSLLGPSCSNQPQHF; CDR3 DNA: TGCGCCAGCAGTCAATCGCTCTTGGGGCCGTCGTGTAGCAATCAGCCCCAGCATTTT
clone size: NA; J gene: TRBJ1-2; D gene: TRBD1; V gene: TRBV5-5; CDR3 protein: CASSSPDRGNYGYTF; CDR3 DNA: TGTGCCAGCAGCTCCCCGGACAGGGGAAACTATGGCTACACCTTC
clone size: few; J gene: TRBJ2-3; D gene: TRBD2; V gene: TRBV19; CDR3 protein: CASSIYGLARDTQYF; CDR3 DNA: TGTGCCAGTAGTATATACGGACTAGCAAGAGATACGCAGTATTTT
clone size: NA; J gene: TRBJ2-3; D gene: NA; V gene: TRBV28; CDR3 protein: CASAEYTDTQYF; CDR3 DNA: TGTGCCAGCGCAGAATACACAGATACGCAGTATTTT
clone size: NA; J gene: TRBJ1-2; D gene: NA; V gene: TRBV2; CDR3 protein: CASSEVREDGYTF; CDR3 DNA: TGTGCCAGCAGTGAAGTCAGGGAAGATGGCTACACCTTC
clone size: few; J gene: TRBJ2-2; D gene: NA; V gene: TRBV5-4; CDR3 protein: CASSSPSNTGELFF; CDR3 DNA: TGTGCCAGCAGCTCCCCCTCGAACACCGGGGAGCTGTTTTTT
clone size: NA; J gene: TRBJ2-1; D gene: NA; V gene: TRBV6-5; CDR3 protein: CASSLQGNEQFF; CDR3 DNA: TGTGCCAGCAGTCTACAGGGCAATGAGCAGTTCTTC
clone size: NA; J gene: TRBJ2-7; D gene: NA; V gene: TRBV30; CDR3 protein: CARGRDYEQYF; CDR3 DNA: TGTGCCCGGGGAAGAGACTACGAGCAGTACTTC
clone size: NA; J gene: TRBJ2-5; D gene: TRBD2; V gene: TRBV30; CDR3 protein: CAWSATLTSGEETQYF; CDR3 DNA: TGTGCCTGGAGTGCCACCCTGACTAGCGGGGAAGAGACCCAGTACTTC
clone size: NA; J gene: TRBJ1-2; D gene: NA; V gene: TRBV2; CDR3 protein: CASFGAVYGYTF; CDR3 DNA: TGTGCCAGCTTTGGGGCCGTCTATGGCTACACCTTC
clone size: once; J gene: TRBJ2-5; D gene: TRBD1; V gene: TRBV4-1; CDR3 protein: CASSGRDSLEPQYF; CDR3 DNA: TGCGCCAGCAGCGGTAGGGACAGCTTAGAGCCCCAGTACTTC
clone size: few; J gene: TRBJ1-5; D gene: NA; V gene: TRBV28; CDR3 protein: CASSLWAGRDSNQPQHF; CDR3 DNA: TGTGCCAGCAGTTTATGGGCGGGACGTGATAGCAATCAGCCCCAGCATTTT
clone size: NA; J gene: TRBJ2-4; D gene: NA; V gene: TRBV4-3; CDR3 protein: CASSQGKITGEQYF; CDR3 DNA: TGCGCCAGCAGCCAAGGAAAGATAACAGGCGAACAGTACTTC
clone size: once; J gene: TRBJ2-7; D gene: NA; V gene: TRBV2; CDR3 protein: CASSTPVQVYSYEQYF; CDR3 DNA: TGTGCCAGCAGCACACCGGTTCAGGTTTATTCGTACGAGCAGTACTTC
clone size: NA; J gene: TRBJ2-5; D gene: TRBD1; V gene: TRBV30; CDR3 protein: CALADRGVETQYF; CDR3 DNA: TGTGCCTTGGCTGACAGGGGTGTGGAGACCCAGTACTTC
clone size: NA; J gene: TRBJ1-5; D gene: NA; V gene: TRBV7-7; CDR3 protein: CASSLAQGQPQHF; CDR3 DNA: TGTGCTAGCAGCTTAGCACAGGGCCAGCCCCAGCATTTT
clone size: NA; J gene: TRBJ2-1; D gene: NA; V gene: TRBV23-1; CDR3 protein: CASSHISSGGCYEQFF; CDR3 DNA: TGCGCCAGCAGTCACATCTCGTCAGGGGGGTGCTATGAGCAGTTCTTC
clone size: NA; J gene: TRBJ2-1; D gene: TRBD1; V gene: TRBV4-3; CDR3 protein: CASSRSGTGNNEQFF; CDR3 DNA: TGCGCCAGCAGCCGATCCGGGACAGGGAACAATGAGCAGTTCTTC
clone size: NA; J gene: TRBJ1-4; D gene: NA; V gene: TRBV2; CDR3 protein: CASSPAGVDEKLFF; CDR3 DNA: TGTGCCAGCAGCCCTGCGGGGGTGGATGAAAAACTGTTTTTT
clone size: NA; J gene: TRBJ1-2; D gene: NA; V gene: TRBV9; CDR3 protein: CASSRGGGYTF; CDR3 DNA: TGTGCCAGCAGCCGGGGAGGGGGCTACACCTTC
clone size: NA; J gene: TRBJ1-5; D gene: TRBD1; V gene: TRBV11-2; CDR3 protein: CASSSPDRAEQPQHF; CDR3 DNA: TGTGCCAGCAGCTCACCAGACAGGGCTGAGCAGCCCCAGCATTTT
clone size: once; J gene: TRBJ1-1; D gene: TRBD1; V gene: TRBV28; CDR3 protein: CASSSWTGGVEAFF; CDR3 DNA: TGTGCCAGCAGTTCCTGGACAGGGGGGGTTGAAGCTTTCTTT
clone size: NA; J gene: TRBJ2-3; D gene: TRBD2; V gene: TRBV27; CDR3 protein: CASSFQRELGTDTQYF; CDR3 DNA: TGTGCCAGCAGTTTCCAGCGGGAGCTGGGCACAGATACGCAGTATTTT